This T cell receptor beta chain comes out of a study of naive and memory T cell subsets (dated by TCRdb to 2016 to 2017). Background for the entire study: An open-source, UMI-based TCR alpha and beta sequencing pipeline was applied to sorted naive and memory peripheral blood T cell subsets. Complete agreement was observed between the functional CMV T cell responses and the IgG serology results. RNA was DNase-treated and reverse transcribed with TCR constant-region primers, mostly using SuperScript III. What the study reported, not specific to this receptor: Clonotypes were defined as single alpha or beta chain sequences, not paired alpha/beta receptors. In both CD4 and CD8 cells, a rise in Gini index and a fall in Shannon and inverse Simpson diversity were observed from naive through CM, EM and EMRA. RNA-based TCR counts may be influenced by expression changes linked to T cell activation and differentiation. After error correction, over 95% of naive TCR sequences appeared only once, giving much steeper abundance distributions than memory subsets. The repertoire findings for the naive and memory subsets could not be validated, as no ground truth was available. A power law was followed by TCR abundance, with an exponent that differed between naive and memory subsets but was consistent across the three individuals. A few larger clonotypes were present in naive repertoires, especially CD8 naive repertoires, and these clonotypes were possibly memory cells re-expressing CD45RA.

TCR alpha and beta chain libraries were amplified separately from the second PCR step onward. To determine each donor's CMV status, fresh PBMCs were stimulated overnight with CMV viral lysate, and IFNgamma production from CD4+ T cells was then assessed. Using Miltenyi beads, CD4 T cells were first positively selected, and CD8 T cells were then positively selected from the CD4-negative fraction. Cells were stained for CD3, CD4, CD8, CD45RA, CD27 and a live/dead dye and were sorted on a BD Aria II into four subsets based on CD45RA and CD27. A few healthy volunteers provided blood, and the blood of each volunteer was split into CD4 and CD8 T cells and then into four differentiation subsets. Approximately 120 ml of peripheral blood was taken from each donor, and PBMC were separated by density-gradient centrifugation on Ficoll-Paque PLUS. Sorted cells were lysed in RLT buffer, after which RNA was extracted using a Qiagen RNeasy kit and stored at -80 degrees C.

Receptor amplification or capture employed UMI-ligation and nested PCR. An equimolar mix of two oligonucleotides covering both TRBC1 and TRBC2 was used as the beta constant-region primer. Four rounds of PCR were used to amplify ligated cDNA, with nested alpha and beta constant-region primers being used together with the SP2 primer. T4 RNA ligase 1 ligated a single-stranded oligonucleotide carrying the SP2 primer and a 12-nucleotide UMI to the cDNA 3' end. The ligation reaction was incubated at 16°C for about 20-25 hours. To avoid over-amplification, PCR2 was usually performed as a SYBR Green qPCR and halted once a predetermined threshold was reached. Agencourt AMPure XP magnetic beads were used for all purifications after the first. Libraries were quantified by Qubit and checked on a TapeStation, where a main peak was expected near 650 bp. The pooled libraries were sequenced on an Illumina MiSeq using v2 2x251 paired-end kits, which usually yielded about 0.95-2.1 million reads per sample. Libraries were pooled at 4 nM per sample, and roughly 5-7.5% PhiX was added to improve cluster recognition. Regarding the original processing steps: Using tag matching that tolerated one base-pair mismatch, Decombinator assigned V and J genes to FASTQ reads that had been processed by Demultiplexor. By using UMIs, Collapsinator corrected both sequencing errors and the frequency errors caused by PCR heterogeneity. CDR3Translator translated TCRs and extracted CDR3s from the conserved cysteine to the FGXG phenylalanine, flagging non-productive sequences. Gini, Shannon entropy and inverse Simpson indices were calculated on repertoires that had been subsampled to equal numbers of UMI-defined TCRs. Within the linear range, a power law was fitted to clonotype abundance distributions using maximum likelihood. Similar UMI counts, unique TCR numbers and clonal distributions were obtained with the pipeline and with MIGEC on one naive CD8 sample. In one analysis, naive TCRs that were also found in any memory subset of the same donor were excluded from the naive repertoire. A set of several thousand CMV-associated CDR3 sequences, compiled from VDJdb and a published dataset, was used to search the repertoires. The public reads were reprocessed in TCRdb via fastp at Q25 and MiXCR, keeping in-frame beta chains. Each CDR3 protein appears once, grouped with its most common genes and DNA. These V and J calls originate from TCRdb's pipeline instead of the authors' own analysis. The sample table lists 150,000 or so distinct CDR3 sequences, roughly 22% of them with a count of one. The ten largest make up 0.09% to 0.13% of the sample.

This clonotype was detected a few times. The target of this receptor is not known. No much larger clonotype is one base removed from it; base qualities were not supplied. The CDR3 runs 15 residues from the cysteine to the phenylalanine. Only CDR3 DNA is held: 45 bases, read in frame from base 1. A distance of 20 bases separates the germline ends of V and J, which lose 4 bases and 6 bases respectively. The germline V gene (reference sequence) gives CDR1 as SGHKS and CDR2 as YYEKEE. The sequence links TRBV5-5 to TRBJ2-7, with TRBD1 tentatively as D gene (7 bases match). Sequencing input: naive CD4+ T cells from blood. The sample's cell subset or site label is to be understood as: naive T cells, CD45RA high CD27+. The source of this sequence is a human donor in good health. This receptor has the CDR3 CASSIRPEGASEQYF. The DNA reads TGTGCCAGCAGCATACGACCGGAGGGGGCGTCCGAGCAGTACTTC.